This TCR beta chain was retrieved from a study of response to subunit inactivated influenza vaccine. TCRdb passed the RT-PCR reads through MiXCR, listing each CDR3 protein once. The data contain roughly 700,000 distinct CDR3 sequences, about 14% of them singletons. Many counts were recorded for this clonotype. Its matching antigen is unknown. The CDR3 sequence is 15 residues long. J lost 8 bases, V lost 5 bases, and 13 bases had no gene match. Study-level results: There was a suggestion from the authors that each seasonal influenza vaccination recruits few new T cells.

Material: PBMCs from blood, obtained less than 15 days before vaccination. The source of this sequence is a man in his fifties or sixties who received an inactivated influenza vaccine. This chain connects TRBV12-3 or TRBV12-4 to TRBJ2-7; TRBD1 aligns across 9 bases. CDR3 residues: CASSLPSGTGNKQYF. In DNA, the CDR3 is TGTGCCAGCAGTCTCCCTTCCGGGACAGGGAACAAGCAGTACTTC.